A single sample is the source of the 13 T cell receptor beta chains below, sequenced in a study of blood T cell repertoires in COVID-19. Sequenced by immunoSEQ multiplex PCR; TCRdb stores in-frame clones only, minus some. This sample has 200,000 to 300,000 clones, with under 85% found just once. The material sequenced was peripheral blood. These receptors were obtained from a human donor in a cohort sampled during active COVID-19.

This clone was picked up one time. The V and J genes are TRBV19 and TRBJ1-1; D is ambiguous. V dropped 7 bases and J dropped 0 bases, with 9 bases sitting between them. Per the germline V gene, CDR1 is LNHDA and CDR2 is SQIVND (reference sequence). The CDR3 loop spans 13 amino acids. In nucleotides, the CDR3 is TGTGCCAGTAATCCCCAATTGAACACTGAAGCTTTCTTT. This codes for CASNPQLNTEAFF.

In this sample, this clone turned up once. In DNA form, the CDR3 reads TGCGCCAGCACTAAAGATTTCTCTGGAAACACCATATATTTT. Its protein is CASTKDFSGNTIYF. The rearrangement uses TRBV10-1 and TRBJ1-3; D gene uncertain. The ends were cut back, 7 bases at V and 0 bases at J, with 10 bases in the middle. This CDR3 comprises 14 residues. Germline V gene sequence: CDR1 WNHNN, CDR2 SYGVQD (reference sequence).

CDR3 bases: TGTGCCAGCAGCCGCGGACAGGGGGCCGGGGAGCTGTTTTTT. Translated: CASSRGQGAGELFF. The gene calls are TRBV7-2 and TRBJ2-2; 10 nucleotides align to TRBD1. From germline, CDR1 is SGHTA and CDR2 FQGNSA. V dropped 5 bases and J dropped 6; count of bases not matched to a gene: 3. This CDR3 has 14 amino acids.

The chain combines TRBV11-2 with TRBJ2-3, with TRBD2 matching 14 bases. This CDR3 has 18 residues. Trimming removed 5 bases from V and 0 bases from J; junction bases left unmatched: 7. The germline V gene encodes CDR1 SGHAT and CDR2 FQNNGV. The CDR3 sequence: CASSRGTSGSPSTDTQYF. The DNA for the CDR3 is TGTGCCAGCAGCCGTGGGACTAGCGGGAGCCCTAGCACAGATACGCAGTATTTT.

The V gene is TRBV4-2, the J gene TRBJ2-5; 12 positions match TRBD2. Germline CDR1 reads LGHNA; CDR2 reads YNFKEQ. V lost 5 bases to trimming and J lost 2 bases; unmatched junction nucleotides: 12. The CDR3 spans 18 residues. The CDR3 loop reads CASSSRATSGGEQETQYF. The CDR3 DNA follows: TGTGCCAGCAGCTCCCGCGCGACTAGCGGGGGAGAACAAGAGACCCAGTACTTC.

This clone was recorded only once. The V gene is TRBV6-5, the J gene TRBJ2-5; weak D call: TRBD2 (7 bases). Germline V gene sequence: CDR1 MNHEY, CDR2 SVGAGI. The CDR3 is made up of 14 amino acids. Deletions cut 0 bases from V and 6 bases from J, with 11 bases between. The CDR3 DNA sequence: TGTGCCAGCAGTTACTCGATCGGGGGGCAGACCCAGTACTTC. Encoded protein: CASSYSIGGQTQYF.

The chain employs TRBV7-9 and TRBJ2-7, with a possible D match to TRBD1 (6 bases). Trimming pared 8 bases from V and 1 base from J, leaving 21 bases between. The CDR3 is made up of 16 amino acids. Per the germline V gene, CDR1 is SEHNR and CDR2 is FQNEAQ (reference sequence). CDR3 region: CASGSIPRDTSYEQYF. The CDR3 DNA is TGTGCCAGCGGATCAATCCCCCGGGACACATCCTACGAGCAGTACTTC.

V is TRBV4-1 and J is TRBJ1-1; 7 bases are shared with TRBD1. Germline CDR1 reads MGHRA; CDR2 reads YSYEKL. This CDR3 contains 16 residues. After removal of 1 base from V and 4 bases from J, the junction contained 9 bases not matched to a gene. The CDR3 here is CASSQGFYRGSTEAFF. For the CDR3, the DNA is TGCGCCAGCAGCCAAGGTTTTTACAGGGGATCCACTGAAGCTTTCTTT.

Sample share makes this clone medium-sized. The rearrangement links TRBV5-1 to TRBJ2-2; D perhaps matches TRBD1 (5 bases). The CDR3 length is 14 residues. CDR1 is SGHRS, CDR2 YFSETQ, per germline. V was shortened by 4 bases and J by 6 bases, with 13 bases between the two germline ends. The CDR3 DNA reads TGCGCCAGCAGCCAAGCCCAAGGGGCCGGGGAGCTGTTTTTT. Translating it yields CASSQAQGAGELFF.

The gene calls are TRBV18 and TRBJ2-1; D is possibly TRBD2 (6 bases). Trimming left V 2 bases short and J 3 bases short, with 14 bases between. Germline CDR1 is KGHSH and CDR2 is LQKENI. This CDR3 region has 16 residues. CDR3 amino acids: CASSPIFSGYYNEQFF. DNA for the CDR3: TGTGCCAGCTCACCAATATTTAGCGGATACTACAATGAGCAGTTCTTC. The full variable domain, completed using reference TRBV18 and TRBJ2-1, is NAGVMQNPRHLVRRRGQEARLRCSPMKGHSHVYWYRQLPEEGLKFMVYLQKENIIDESGMPKERFSAEFPKEGPSILRIQQVVRGDSAAYFCASSPIFSGYYNEQFFGPGTRLTVL.

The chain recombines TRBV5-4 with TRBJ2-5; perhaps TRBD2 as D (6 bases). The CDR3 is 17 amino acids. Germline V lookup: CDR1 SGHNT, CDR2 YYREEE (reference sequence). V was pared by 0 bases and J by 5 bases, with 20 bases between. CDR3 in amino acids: CASSLGLTSRPLETQYF. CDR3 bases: TGTGCCAGCAGCTTGGGGTTGACTAGTCGCCCTTTGGAGACCCAGTACTTC.

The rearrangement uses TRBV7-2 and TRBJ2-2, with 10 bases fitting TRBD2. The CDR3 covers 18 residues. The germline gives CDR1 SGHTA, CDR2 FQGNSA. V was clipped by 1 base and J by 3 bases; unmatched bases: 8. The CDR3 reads CASSLVPSGSGYTGELFF. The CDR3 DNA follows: TGTGCCAGCAGCTTAGTGCCTAGCGGGAGTGGGTACACCGGGGAGCTGTTTTTT.

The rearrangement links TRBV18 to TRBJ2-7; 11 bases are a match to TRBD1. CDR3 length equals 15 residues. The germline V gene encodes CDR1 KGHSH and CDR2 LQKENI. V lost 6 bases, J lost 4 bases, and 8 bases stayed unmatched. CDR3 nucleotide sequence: TGTGCCAGCTCGCAGGACAGGGGGCGCGCGTACGAGCAGTACTTC. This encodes CASSQDRGRAYEQYF.